The present entry profiles one T cell receptor beta chain with its context. The specificity of this receptor is unknown. No much larger clonotype is one base removed from it; base qualities were not supplied. This entry comes from a study of blood T cell repertoires in COVID-19 (dated by TCRdb to about 2020). In the study overall: Samples from collaborators originated in the United States, Italy and Spain and spanned both the acute and convalescent phases of COVID-19. The prospective study material was composed of cDNA or gDNA derived from T cells, B-cell-depleted T cells, or PBMCs. Deeply sampled blood TCRbeta repertoires from subjects exposed to, actively infected with, or recovered from COVID-19 were included in the dataset. The repertoires were made available in a free public database intended to serve as a resource for research on the immune response to SARS-CoV-2. Samples came from the ongoing ImmuneRACE study (first 160 participants) plus 1,254 subjects from 6 global collaborators. Nearly every sample came with metadata listing a de-identified subject ID, COVID-19 status, age in years and sex. Where available, HLA class I and class II types were obtained from metadata supplied by the sample provider rather than from assay-based typing.

TCRbeta CDR3 regions were amplified from genomic DNA using the immunoSEQ Assay, a bias-controlled multiplex PCR. On the study's bioinformatics: Nucleated cell counts per sample were estimated from amplification of reference gene primers within the assay. Sequence reads were collapsed and filtered to measure the absolute abundance of every unique TCRbeta CDR3 rearrangement. Productive Simpson clonality was computed per sample as the square root of Simpson's diversity index over productive rearrangements. In its TCRdb copy, this immuneACCESS table keeps in-frame sequences only and misses some clones. Where compared with another copy, unresolved V genes explain less than half of these, and the others have no known cause. That table gives V, J and clone size, and the DNA gave D and trimming. For this sample the table gives roughly 15,000 clones, of which about 83% were detected only once. About 25% of the sample lies in the top ten.

Whole blood was collected in K2EDTA tubes by collaborating institutions according to the institutions' own protocols. For TCRbeta analysis, collaborators shipped samples as frozen whole blood, isolated PBMCs, or DNA extracted from either of those sample types. CDR1 and CDR2 (MNHEY, SVGAGI) derive from the germline V gene. The CDR3 covers 12 residues, taking in both the cysteine and the phenylalanine. The sequence is cut down to CDR3 DNA, 36 bases in frame from base 1. V is shortened by 8 bases, J by 9 bases, and the region joining them spans 13 bases. Broad study findings and their caveats: Clinical and demographic metadata were provided uncurated, with the amount varying by source and participant.

This receptor chain uses TRBV6-5 and TRBJ2-2; the D gene is perhaps TRBD1, on 5 matching bases. The sequence derives from a woman aged 55 to 70 with acute or convalescent COVID-19. Sequencing was performed on peripheral blood. The bases are TGTGCCAGCCGTCGGCAGGGCCGGGAGCTGTTTTTT. This codes for CASRRQGRELFF.